This T cell receptor (beta chain) was identified during a study of CD8 T cells in Susac syndrome. The RNA, 0.5 to 1 ug, was put through reverse transcription using random hexamers. TCRdb reprocessed the immunoSEQ multiplex PCR reads via MiXCR and lists one record per CDR3 protein. The data contain approximately 70,000 distinct CDR3 sequences, around 95% of them singletons. Germline trimming cut 5 bases from V and 4 bases from J; bases unmatched to any gene: 11. The CDR3 has 16 amino acids. In germline, CDR1 is SNHLY, CDR2 FYNNEI. Sequences were obtained from CD8+ T cells from PBMCs. The receptor was isolated from a human donor in good health. This sequence joins TRBV2 and TRBJ1-2, with 9 bases aligning to TRBD1. The CDR3 reads CASSSDRDRVSYGYTF. CDR3 sequence (DNA): TGTGCCAGCAGTTCCGACCGGGACAGGGTTAGCTATGGCTACACCTTC.